Below are 10 T cell receptor beta chains sequenced from a single sample in a study of shared clonotypes between healthy human individuals. This table comes from immunoSEQ multiplex PCR, and its TCRdb copy is limited to in-frame clones, with some not included. The sample consists of some 550,000 clones, 97% of them appearing once. Sample: naive CD4+ T cells sorted from blood. Indicated subset: CD45RA+ positively selected. The receptors here all came from a woman aged 25 to 39 in good health.

The chain recombines TRBV6-5 with TRBJ1-1, with D tentatively TRBD1 (5 bases). CDR1 MNHEY and CDR2 SVGAGI come from the germline V gene. The CDR3 extends over 13 amino acids. The V end lost 6 bases, the J end lost 8 bases, and 16 bases lay between the germline ends. CDR3 sequence (DNA): TGTGCCAGCAGCCCCGATGGGGGGAGAGAAGCTTTCTTT. It translates to CASSPDGGREAFF.

The chain links TRBV28 to TRBJ1-5, with a possible D match to TRBD1 (5 bases). This CDR3 has 18 amino acids. Germline V gene sequence: CDR1 MDHEN, CDR2 SYDVKM. The V and J ends lost 6 bases and 6 bases respectively, with 27 bases between them. DNA of the CDR3: TGTGCCAGCAGGCTAAGGGGTAGTGCAGGCGCCCCGACTCAGCCCCAGCATTTT. This encodes CASRLRGSAGAPTQPQHF.

The rearrangement links TRBV21-1 to TRBJ2-7; no check of the table's D call, TRBD1, against the DNA was made. TRBV21-1 is marked as a pseudogene. The CDR3 runs to 21 residues. CDR3 residues: CASSPRTLRDRELPWTGEQYF. The CDR3 DNA is TGTGCCAGCAGCCCCCGTACCCTCCGGGACAGGGAACTACCCTGGACGGGGGAGCAGTACTTC.

With respect to this clone: At the DNA level, this CDR3 is encoded by other sequences in the same sample as well. The rearrangement uses TRBV28 and TRBJ2-5; 9 bases align to TRBD1. Per the germline V gene, CDR1 is MDHEN and CDR2 is SYDVKM. V was pared by 7 bases and J by 6 bases, with 12 bases of the junction left unmatched. This CDR3 is built from 15 residues. Here the CDR3 reads CASTDQGQGLKTQYF. In DNA, the CDR3 is TGTGCCAGCACCGACCAGGGACAGGGACTAAAGACCCAGTACTTC.

The chain employs TRBV2 and TRBJ1-6, with 7 bases matching TRBD1. Germline loops: CDR1 SNHLY, CDR2 FYNNEI. V lost 9 bases and J lost 10; bases outside the gene matches: 6. The CDR3 sequence is 12 residues long. The CDR3 nucleotides are TGTGCCAGGGGACAGAATTTGTCACCCCTCCACTTT. Translated: CARGQNLSPLHF.

The chain uses TRBV13 and TRBJ1-1, with TRBD1 identical over 9 bases. J gave up 0 bases and V 0 bases, and 8 bases lay outside the gene matches. This CDR3 has 18 amino acids. Germline CDR1 and CDR2: PRHDT and FYEKMQ (reference sequence). In DNA form, the CDR3 reads TGTGCCAGCAGCTTAGGAGCGGACAGGGGAGGTTTGAACACTGAAGCTTTCTTT. It is translated as CASSLGADRGGLNTEAFF.

The J gene is TRBJ2-7, the V gene TRBV6-4; 7 bases fit TRBD1. CDR3 size: 14 residues. The trim removed 6 bases at V and 2 bases at J, leaving 7 bases unmatched. Germline CDR1 and CDR2: MRHNA and SNTAGT. The chain's CDR3 is CASRATGTAYEQYF. Here the CDR3 DNA reads TGTGCCAGCAGGGCCACCGGGACAGCCTACGAGCAGTACTTC.

The chain couples TRBV18 to TRBJ2-3, with unresolved D. The V gene's germline CDR1 is KGHSH and CDR2 LQKENI. Trimming pared 6 bases from V and 2 bases from J, leaving 6 bases between. The CDR3 loop spans 12 amino acids. The CDR3 DNA reads TGTGCCAGCTCCGTTGTCACAGATACGCAGTATTTT. It specifies CASSVVTDTQYF.

This chain links TRBV29-1 with TRBJ1-1; unclear D gene. CDR1 and CDR2 (germline): SQVTM, ANQGSEA. This CDR3 contains 13 residues. The V and J ends lost 1 base and 4 bases respectively, with 10 bases between them. CDR3 loop: CSVEVAPFTEAFF. In DNA form, the CDR3 reads TGCAGCGTTGAAGTTGCTCCGTTCACTGAAGCTTTCTTT.

V is TRBV7-9 and J is TRBJ2-5, with 8 bases fitting TRBD2. CDR3 size: 15 residues. Trimming took 5 bases from V and 9 from J; bases not matched to a gene: 14. Germline V gene sequence: CDR1 SEHNR, CDR2 FQNEAQ (reference sequence). CDR3 residues: CASSRAPSGFVAQYF. The CDR3 DNA is TGTGCCAGCAGCCGAGCCCCTAGCGGGTTTGTGGCCCAGTACTTC.